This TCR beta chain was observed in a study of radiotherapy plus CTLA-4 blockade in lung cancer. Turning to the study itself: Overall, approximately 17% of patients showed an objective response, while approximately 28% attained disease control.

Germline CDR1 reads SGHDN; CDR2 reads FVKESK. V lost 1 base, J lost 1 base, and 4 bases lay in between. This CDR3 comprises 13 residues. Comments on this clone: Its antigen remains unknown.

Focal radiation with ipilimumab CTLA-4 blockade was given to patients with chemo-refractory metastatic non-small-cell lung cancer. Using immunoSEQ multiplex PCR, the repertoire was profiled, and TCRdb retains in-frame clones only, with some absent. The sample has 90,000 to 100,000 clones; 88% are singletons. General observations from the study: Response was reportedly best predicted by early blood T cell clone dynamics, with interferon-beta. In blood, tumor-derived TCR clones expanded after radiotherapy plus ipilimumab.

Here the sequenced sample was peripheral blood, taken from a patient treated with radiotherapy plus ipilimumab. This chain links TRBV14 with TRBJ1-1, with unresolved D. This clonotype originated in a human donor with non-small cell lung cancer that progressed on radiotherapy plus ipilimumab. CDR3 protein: CASSQVGNTEAFF. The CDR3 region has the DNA TGTGCCAGCAGCCAAGTGGGGAACACTGAAGCTTTCTTT.